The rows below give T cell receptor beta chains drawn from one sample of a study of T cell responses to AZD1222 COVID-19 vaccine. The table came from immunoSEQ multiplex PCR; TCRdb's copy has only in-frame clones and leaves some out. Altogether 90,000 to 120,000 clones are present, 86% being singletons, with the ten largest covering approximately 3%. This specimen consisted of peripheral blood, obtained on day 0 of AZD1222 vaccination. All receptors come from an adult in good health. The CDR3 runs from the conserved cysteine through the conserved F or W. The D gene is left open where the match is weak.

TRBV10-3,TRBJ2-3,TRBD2,TGTGCCATCAGTGCAGGTCATGTTAGCGGGGGGGGCACAGATACGCAGTATTTT,CAISAGHVSGGGTDTQYF
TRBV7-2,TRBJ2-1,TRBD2,TGTGCCAGCAGCTTGTGGGAGGGAACGAGGGAGCAGTTCTTC,CASSLWEGTREQFF
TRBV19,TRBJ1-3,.,TGTGCCAGTAATAGGGTCTCTGGAAACACCATATATTTT,CASNRVSGNTIYF
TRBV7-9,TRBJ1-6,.,TGTGCCAGCTGCCCCGGGTCCAATTCACCCCTCCACTTT,CASCPGSNSPLHF
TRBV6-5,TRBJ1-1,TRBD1,TGTGCCAGCAGAATTACAGGGGGGGACACTGAAGCTTTCTTT,CASRITGGDTEAFF
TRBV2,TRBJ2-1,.,TGTGCCAGCAGTAGGGAACCGTTTTATGAGCAGTTCTTC,CASSREPFYEQFF
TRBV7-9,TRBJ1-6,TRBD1,TGTGCCAGCAGCTTGGGACAGGATAATTCACCCCTCCACTTT,CASSLGQDNSPLHF
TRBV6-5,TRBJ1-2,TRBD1,TGTGCCAGCAGTTACTCACAGGGGGCGGGTGGCTACACCTTC,CASSYSQGAGGYTF
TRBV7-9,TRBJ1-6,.,TGTGCCAGCACTCCGGGGAATAATTCACCCCTCCACTTT,CASTPGNNSPLHF
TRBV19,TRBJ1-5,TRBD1,TGTGCCAGTAGGGGGGGACAGGGTGGCAATCAGCCCCAGCATTTT,CASRGGQGGNQPQHF
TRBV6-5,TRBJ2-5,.,TGTGCCAGCAGTTACCGGCACAGCGGGCCCAAAGAGACCCAGTACTTC,CASSYRHSGPKETQYF
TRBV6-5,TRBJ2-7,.,TGTGCCAGCAGTATGGTAGAGCAGTACTTC,CASSMVEQYF
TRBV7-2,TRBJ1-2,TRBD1,TGTGCCAGCAGCCCCGACAGGGGACTCTACGGCTACACCTTC,CASSPDRGLYGYTF
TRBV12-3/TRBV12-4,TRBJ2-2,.,TGTGCCAGCAGTTTTTCCGGCACCGGGGAGCTGTTTTTT,CASSFSGTGELFF
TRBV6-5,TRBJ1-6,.,TGTGCCAGCAGGACAGCCATTAATTCACCCCTCCACTTT,CASRTAINSPLHF
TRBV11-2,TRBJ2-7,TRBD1,TGTGCCAGCAGCTCCCCGGGACAGGGAGTCTACGAGCAGTACTTC,CASSSPGQGVYEQYF
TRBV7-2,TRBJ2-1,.,TGTGCCAGCAGCCCCTATATACCAAGCTCCTACAATGAGCAGTTCTTC,CASSPYIPSSYNEQFF
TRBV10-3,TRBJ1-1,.,TGTGCCATCAGTGACCGCTCATTGACAGTGGATTTTGAAGCTTTCTTT,CAISDRSLTVDFEAFF
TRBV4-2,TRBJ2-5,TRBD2,TGTGCCAGCAGCCCCCTAGCGGGGGGGCAGGAGACCCAGTACTTC,CASSPLAGGQETQYF
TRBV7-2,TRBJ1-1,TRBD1,TGTGCCAGCAACTCCAACAGGGGGTCGGGCACTGAAGCTTTCTTT,CASNSNRGSGTEAFF
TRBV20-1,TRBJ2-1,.,TGCAGTGCTAGTGGTGCGGGGAGAGGCGATGAGCAGTTCTTC,CSASGAGRGDEQFF
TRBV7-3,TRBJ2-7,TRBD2,TGTGCCAGCAGCCCCGGGGGGGTGACGGGCCACGAGCAGTACTTC,CASSPGGVTGHEQYF
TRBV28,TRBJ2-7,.,TGTGCCAGCACCCATAAGGGATTTAGCTCCTACGAGCAGTACTTC,CASTHKGFSSYEQYF
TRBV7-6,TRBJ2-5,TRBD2,TGTGCCAGCAGCTTAGAGGTTAGCGGGGCTAAAGAGACCCAGTACTTC,CASSLEVSGAKETQYF
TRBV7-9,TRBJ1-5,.,TGTGCCAGCAGCTTGGACCAGCAGCCCCAGCATTTT,CASSLDQQPQHF
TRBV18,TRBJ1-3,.,TGTGCCAGCTCACCACGGGGGGATTCCTCTGGAAACACCATATATTTT,CASSPRGDSSGNTIYF
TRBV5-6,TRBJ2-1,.,TGTGCCAGCAGCTTACTAGATTCCTACAATGAGCAGTTCTTC,CASSLLDSYNEQFF
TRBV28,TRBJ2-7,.,TGTGCCAGCAGCCGCCCCCGAGCTTACGAGCAGTACTTC,CASSRPRAYEQYF
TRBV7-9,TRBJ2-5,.,TGTGCCAGCAGCTTAAGTGAGGGGATTCAGACCCAGTACTTC,CASSLSEGIQTQYF
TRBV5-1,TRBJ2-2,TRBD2,TGCGCCAGCAGCCCACGGACTAGCGGACACACCGGGGAGCTGTTTTTT,CASSPRTSGHTGELFF
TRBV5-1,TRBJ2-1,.,TGCGCCAGCAGCTTGTTTACAGGGCCCTCCTACAATGAGCAGTTCTTC,CASSLFTGPSYNEQFF
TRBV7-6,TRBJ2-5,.,TGTGCCAGCAGCTCGGTTCTGGGGTCAGGAAAAGAGACCCAGTACTTC,CASSSVLGSGKETQYF
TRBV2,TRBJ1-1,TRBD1,TGTGCCAGCAGTAGACAGGGGGTAAACACTGAAGCTTTCTTT,CASSRQGVNTEAFF
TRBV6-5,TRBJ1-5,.,TGTGCCACAGGGGTGGAAAGGAATCAGCCCCAGCATTTT,CATGVERNQPQHF
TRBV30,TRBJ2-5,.,TGTGCCTGGAGTGTGGGGGGGGCTCAAGAGACCCAGTACTTC,CAWSVGGAQETQYF
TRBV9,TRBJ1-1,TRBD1,TGTGCCAGCAGCGTAGCCGGGACAGGGAGCACTGAAGCTTTCTTT,CASSVAGTGSTEAFF
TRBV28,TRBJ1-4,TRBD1,TGTGCCAGCAGTCTGCCAGGGGGGCTCCATGAAAAACTGTTTTTT,CASSLPGGLHEKLFF
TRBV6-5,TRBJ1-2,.,TGTGCCAGCAGTTCCAGGCCTAACTATGGCTACACCTTC,CASSSRPNYGYTF
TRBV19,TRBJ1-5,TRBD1,TGTGCCAGTACACCCAGGACAGGGGCCTCTCAGCCCCAGCATTTT,CASTPRTGASQPQHF